This entry features one TCR beta chain sequence. Its antigen remains unknown. This specimen belongs to a study of cytotoxic CD8 clonotypes in ibrutinib-treated CLL. Study-level points and caveats: The public clonotypes identified were infrequent and showed contraction or stability on treatment. Clonality increased at ibrutinib response and stayed stable in sustained remission. At progression, however, it fell back toward baseline.

Method: immunoSEQ multiplex PCR; TCRdb's copy keeps in-frame clones and lacks some. Of some 300,000 clones listed, 80% are singletons. V was clipped by 6 bases and J by 2 bases, with 10 bases between them. The V gene's germline CDR1 is ENHRY and CDR2 SYGVKD. This CDR3 is built from 13 residues. The chain combines TRBV10-3 with TRBJ1-1; maybe TRBD1 (6 bases). The sequencing here drew on PBMCs, taken before ibrutinib treatment. This clonotype was sampled from a human donor with chronic lymphocytic leukemia. The CDR3 here is CAIRGTPNTEAFF. CDR3 nucleotide sequence: TGTGCCATCAGAGGGACACCCAACACTGAAGCTTTCTTT.